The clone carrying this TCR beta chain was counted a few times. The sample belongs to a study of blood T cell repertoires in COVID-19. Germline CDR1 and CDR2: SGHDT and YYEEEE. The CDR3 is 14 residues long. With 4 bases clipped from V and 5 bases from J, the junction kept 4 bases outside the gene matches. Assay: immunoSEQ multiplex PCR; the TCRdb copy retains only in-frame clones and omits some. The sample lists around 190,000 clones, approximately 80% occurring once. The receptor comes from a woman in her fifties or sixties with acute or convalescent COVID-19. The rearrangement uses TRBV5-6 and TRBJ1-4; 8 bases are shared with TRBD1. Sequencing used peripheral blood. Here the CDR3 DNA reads TGTGCCAGCAGCCGCAGGGGGCCCAATGAAAAACTGTTTTTT. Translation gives CASSRRGPNEKLFF. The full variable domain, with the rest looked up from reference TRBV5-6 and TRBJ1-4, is DAGVTQSPTHLIKTRGQQVTLRCSPKSGHDTVSWYQQALGQGPQFIFQYYEEEERQRGNFPDRFSGHQFPNYSSELNVNALLLGDSALYLCASSRRGPNEKLFFGSGTQLSVL.